The 17 T cell receptor beta chains presented below share a single source sample, sequenced in a study of somatic mutations in cytotoxic T cells in rheumatoid arthritis. Some clones are missing from TCRdb's copy, which holds only in-frame ones; the method was immunoSEQ multiplex PCR. The table shows 25,000 to 35,000 clones, with 75% to 90% occurring only once. Sequencing was done on a sample of CD8+ T cells sorted from blood. All receptors come from an adult with rheumatoid arthritis.

V usage is TRBV5-4 and J usage is TRBJ1-1; TRBD1 might be the D (5 bases). The CDR3 extends over 13 amino acids. Germline V gene sequence: CDR1 SGHNT, CDR2 YYREEE (reference sequence). Trimming shortened V by 5 bases and J by 1 base, and 9 bases separated the two germline ends. The CDR3 sequence: CASRTRGNTEAFF. The CDR3 nucleotides are TGTGCCAGCAGAACTAGGGGGAACACTGAAGCTTTCTTT.

The CDR3 loop reads CASRDPLAKNIQYF. The CDR3 region has the DNA TGTGCCAGTAGGGACCCCTTAGCCAAAAACATTCAGTACTTC. The J gene is TRBJ2-4, the V gene TRBV19; D is unclear. Between the trimmed V and J ends, which lost 6 bases and 0 bases, there was a span of 9 bases. The CDR3 has 14 residues. CDR1 and CDR2 (germline): LNHDA, SQIVND (reference sequence).

This chain connects TRBV10-3 to TRBJ2-1, with 7 bases aligning to TRBD2. CDR3 size: 16 residues. Trimming took 0 bases from V and 2 from J; bases not matched to a gene: 4. Germline CDR1 and CDR2: ENHRY and SYGVKD. The CDR3 nucleotides read TGTGCCATCAGTGAGTCGATGGCGGGGGCCTACAATGAGCAGTTCTTC. This translates into CAISESMAGAYNEQFF.

This chain links TRBV6-4 with TRBJ2-1; D is tentatively TRBD1 or TRBD2 (5 bases each). V lost 0 bases and J lost 0, with 9 bases in between. This CDR3 comprises 16 residues. CDR1 and CDR2 (germline): MRHNA, SNTAGT. The CDR3 region is CASSDSGGSSYNEQFF. The CDR3 DNA is TGTGCCAGCAGTGACTCTGGGGGAAGCTCCTACAATGAGCAGTTCTTC.

CDR3 DNA: TGTGCCAGCAGTGAAGGGTACGGTGGCGGCCACTACGAGCAGTACTTC. Translating gives CASSEGYGGGHYEQYF. The gene calls are TRBV6-1 and TRBJ2-7; D remains ambiguous. Trimming pared 1 base from V and 3 bases from J, leaving 16 bases between. Germline V CDR1 and CDR2: MNHNS, SASEGT. The CDR3 is 16 residues long.

V gene TRBV29-1 combines with J gene TRBJ2-1; no reliable D call. V lost 6 bases to trimming and J lost 4 bases, with 16 bases between them. The CDR3 has 14 amino acids. Germline CDR1 SQVTM, CDR2 ANQGSEA. The CDR3 DNA sequence: TGCAGCGTCGCTCTCGAGCGTTCATACAATGAGCAGTTCTTC. Translation: CSVALERSYNEQFF.

The V and J genes are TRBV4-3 and TRBJ1-4, with 7 bases identical to TRBD1. The CDR3 totals 15 residues. CDR1 is LGHNA, CDR2 YSLEER, per germline. With V trimmed by 0 bases and J by 8 bases, 6 bases remained unmatched. The CDR3: CASSQDGTVGEKLFF. CDR3 nucleotide sequence: TGCGCCAGCAGCCAAGACGGGACAGTGGGCGAAAAACTGTTTTTT.

This rearrangement joins TRBV6-4 to TRBJ2-3; 11 nucleotides align to TRBD2. V lost 4 bases and J lost 5; bases outside the gene matches: 5. Germline V gene data show CDR1 as MRHNA and CDR2 as SNTAGT. The CDR3 contains 15 residues. The CDR3 nucleotides are TGTGCCAGCAGTGTCACTAGCGGGGGTAAAGATACGCAGTATTTT. Residues: CASSVTSGGKDTQYF.

The chain couples TRBV6-4 to TRBJ2-3, with D tentatively TRBD1 or TRBD2 (5 bases each). From germline, CDR1 is MRHNA and CDR2 SNTAGT. This CDR3 contains 15 residues. Deletions cut 3 bases from V and 2 bases from J, with 12 bases between. The DNA of the CDR3 is TGTGCCAGCAGTGAAGAGGACGGGGCCACAGATACGCAGTATTTT. The encoded protein is CASSEEDGATDTQYF.

The chain combines TRBV5-1 with TRBJ2-7; weak D call: TRBD2 (7 bases). CDR1 is SGHRS, CDR2 YFSETQ, per germline. The CDR3 runs 13 residues. The ends were cut back, 4 bases at V and 2 bases at J, with 10 bases in the middle. The CDR3 DNA reads as TGCGCCAGCAGCCCGCGGGGGCCCTACGAGCAGTACTTC. It translates to CASSPRGPYEQYF.

This clone was counted a single time. The chain joins TRBV6-1 to TRBJ1-2; D perhaps matches TRBD1 (5 bases). This CDR3 has 14 residues. Looked up from germline, CDR1 is MNHNS and CDR2 is SASEGT. Trimming pared 8 bases from V and 0 bases from J, leaving 13 bases between. In DNA, the CDR3 is TGTGCCAGCCCGGGACCCCTCTCTAACTATGGCTACACCTTC. Protein sequence: CASPGPLSNYGYTF.

This clone was seen a handful of times. The identical CDR3 is also encoded by other nucleotide sequences in the sample. The chain has TRBV4-1 and TRBJ2-7; D gene ambiguous. CDR3 length: 14 residues. The V gene's germline CDR1 is MGHRA and CDR2 YSYEKL. Trimming shortened V by 1 base and J by 2 bases, and 9 bases separated the two germline ends. Written as DNA, the CDR3 is TGCGCCAGCAGCCAAGGTACGGGCCCCTACGAGCAGTACTTC. Encoded protein: CASSQGTGPYEQYF.

The V gene is TRBV7-9, the J gene TRBJ2-1; D is uncertain. Germline CDR1 is SEHNR and CDR2 is FQNEAQ (reference sequence). Deletions cut 0 bases from V and 10 bases from J, with 4 bases between. The CDR3 covers 11 residues. The CDR3 protein is CASSLAWEQFF. The DNA of the CDR3 is TGTGCCAGCAGCTTAGCCTGGGAGCAGTTCTTC.

This chain uses TRBV7-9 with TRBJ2-7; D is undetermined. V was clipped by 5 bases and J by 2 bases, with 16 bases between them. Germline CDR1 SEHNR, CDR2 FQNEAQ (reference sequence). This CDR3 has 15 amino acids. The CDR3 sequence is CASSQGRYSTYEQYF. CDR3 DNA: TGTGCCAGCAGCCAAGGGCGGTACAGTACCTACGAGCAGTACTTC. The entire variable domain, with the rest obtained from reference TRBV7-9 and TRBJ2-7, is as follows: DTGVSQNPRHKITKRGQNVTFRCDPISEHNRLYWYRQTLGQGPEFLTYFQNEAQLEKSRLLSDRFSAERPKGSFSTLEIQRTEQGDSAMYLCASSQGRYSTYEQYFGPGTRLTVT.

The chain links TRBV7-8 to TRBJ1-1; a weak D match, TRBD1 (6 bases). Germline CDR1 and CDR2: SGHVS and FQNEAQ. The CDR3 runs 15 residues. The V end lost 0 bases, the J end lost 4 bases, and 12 bases lay between the germline ends. The CDR3 protein is CASSLAEGGSTEAFF. CDR3 nucleotides: TGTGCCAGCAGCTTAGCGGAGGGGGGAAGCACTGAAGCTTTCTTT.

The chain recombines TRBV29-1 with TRBJ1-2, with 7 bases lining up with TRBD1. The CDR3 sequence is 15 residues long. Germline assignment: CDR1 SQVTM and CDR2 ANQGSEA. Trimming at V came to 5 bases and at J to 4 bases, leaving 13 bases not matched to a gene. The CDR3 region is CSVPLAGGLSYGYTF. CDR3 DNA: TGCAGCGTTCCCCTTGCAGGGGGTTTGAGCTATGGCTACACCTTC. Based on the CDR3 plus reference TRBV29-1 and TRBJ1-2, the full variable domain is SAVISQKPSRDICQRGTSLTIQCQVDSQVTMMFWYRQQPGQSLTLIATANQGSEATYESGFVIDKFPISRPNLTFSTLTVSNMSPEDSSIYLCSVPLAGGLSYGYTFGSGTRLTVV.

The V gene is TRBV6-5, the J gene TRBJ2-7, with 8 bases lining up with TRBD1. This CDR3 comprises 12 residues. V lost 6 bases, J lost 13 bases, and 11 bases stayed unmatched. Germline assignment: CDR1 MNHEY and CDR2 SVGAGI. This chain's CDR3 is CASSSPGQEIYF. In nucleotides, the CDR3 is TGTGCCAGCAGCTCCCCGGGACAGGAGATATACTTC.